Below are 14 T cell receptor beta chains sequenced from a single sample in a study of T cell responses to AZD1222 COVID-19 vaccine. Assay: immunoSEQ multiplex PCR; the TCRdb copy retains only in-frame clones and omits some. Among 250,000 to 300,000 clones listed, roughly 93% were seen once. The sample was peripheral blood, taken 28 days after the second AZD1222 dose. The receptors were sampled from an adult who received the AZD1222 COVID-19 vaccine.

This chain's CDR3 is CASSFRGSDNEQYF. Written as DNA, the CDR3 is TGTGCCAGCAGCTTCAGAGGGAGCGATAACGAGCAGTACTTC. The V call is TRBV7-9, the J call TRBJ2-7; tentatively, D is TRBD2 (5 bases). Trimming removed 3 bases from V and 5 bases from J, with 14 bases in between. Germline CDR1 SEHNR, CDR2 FQNEAQ (reference sequence). CDR3 length equals 14 residues.

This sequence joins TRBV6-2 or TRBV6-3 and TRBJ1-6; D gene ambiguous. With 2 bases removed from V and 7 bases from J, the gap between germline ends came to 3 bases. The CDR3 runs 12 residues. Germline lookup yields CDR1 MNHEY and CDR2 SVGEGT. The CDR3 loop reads CASSYSNSPLHF. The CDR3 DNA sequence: TGTGCCAGCAGTTACAGCAATTCACCCCTCCACTTT.

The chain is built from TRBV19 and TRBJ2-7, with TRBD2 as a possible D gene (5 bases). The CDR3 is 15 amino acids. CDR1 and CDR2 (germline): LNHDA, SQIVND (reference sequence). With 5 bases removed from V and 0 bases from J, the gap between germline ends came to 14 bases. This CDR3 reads CASSPSSGVSYEQYF. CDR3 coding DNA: TGTGCCAGTAGTCCTTCCAGCGGAGTCTCCTACGAGCAGTACTTC. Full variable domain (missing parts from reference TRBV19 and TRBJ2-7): DGGITQSPKYLFRKEGQNVTLSCEQNLNHDAMYWYRQDPGQGLRLIYYSQIVNDFQKGDIAEGYSVSREKKESFPLTVTSAQKNPTAFYLCASSPSSGVSYEQYFGPGTRLTVT.

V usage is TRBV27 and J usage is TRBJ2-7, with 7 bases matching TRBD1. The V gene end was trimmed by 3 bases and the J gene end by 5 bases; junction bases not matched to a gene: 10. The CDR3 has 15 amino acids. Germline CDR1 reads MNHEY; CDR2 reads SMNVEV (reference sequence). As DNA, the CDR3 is TGTGCCAGCAGTTTCCTAATGAAGGGGGCCAACGAGCAGTACTTC. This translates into CASSFLMKGANEQYF.

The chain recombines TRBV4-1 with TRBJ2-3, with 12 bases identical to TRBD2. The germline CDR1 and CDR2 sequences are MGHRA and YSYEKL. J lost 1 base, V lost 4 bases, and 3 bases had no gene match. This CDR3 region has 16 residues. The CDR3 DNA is TGCGCCAGCAGCCCTCGACTAGCGGGGGGCACAGATACGCAGTATTTT. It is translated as CASSPRLAGGTDTQYF.

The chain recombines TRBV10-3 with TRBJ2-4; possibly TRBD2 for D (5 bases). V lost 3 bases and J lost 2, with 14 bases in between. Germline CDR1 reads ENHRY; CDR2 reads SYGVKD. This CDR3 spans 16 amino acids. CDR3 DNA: TGTGCCATCAGTGATCCGGATGGGAGCACCAAAAACATTCAGTACTTC. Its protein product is CAISDPDGSTKNIQYF.

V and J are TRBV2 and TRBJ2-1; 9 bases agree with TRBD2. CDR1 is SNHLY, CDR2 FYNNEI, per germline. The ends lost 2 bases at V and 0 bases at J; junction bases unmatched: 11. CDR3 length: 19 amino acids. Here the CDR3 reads CASSEITSGYFSSYNEQFF. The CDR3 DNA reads TGTGCCAGCAGTGAAATAACTAGCGGGTACTTTAGCTCCTACAATGAGCAGTTCTTC.

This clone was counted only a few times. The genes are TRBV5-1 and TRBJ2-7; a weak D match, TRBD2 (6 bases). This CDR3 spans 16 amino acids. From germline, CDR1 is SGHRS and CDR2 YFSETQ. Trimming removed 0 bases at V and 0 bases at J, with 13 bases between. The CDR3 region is CASSLAGRGSSYEQYF. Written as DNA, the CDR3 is TGCGCCAGCAGCTTGGCCGGGCGGGGATCCTCCTACGAGCAGTACTTC.

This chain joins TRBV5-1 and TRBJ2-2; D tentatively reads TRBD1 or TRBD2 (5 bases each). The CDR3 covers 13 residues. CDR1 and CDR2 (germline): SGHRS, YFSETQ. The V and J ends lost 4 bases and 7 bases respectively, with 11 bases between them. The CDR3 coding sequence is TGCGCCAGCAGCCCCTGGGACGGCGGGGAGCTGTTTTTT. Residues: CASSPWDGGELFF.

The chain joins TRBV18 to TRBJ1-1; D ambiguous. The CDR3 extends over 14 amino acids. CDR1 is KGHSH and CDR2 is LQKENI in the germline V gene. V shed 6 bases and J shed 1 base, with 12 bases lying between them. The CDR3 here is CASSHSRTNTEAFF. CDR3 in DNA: TGTGCCAGCTCCCACTCACGGACGAACACTGAAGCTTTCTTT.

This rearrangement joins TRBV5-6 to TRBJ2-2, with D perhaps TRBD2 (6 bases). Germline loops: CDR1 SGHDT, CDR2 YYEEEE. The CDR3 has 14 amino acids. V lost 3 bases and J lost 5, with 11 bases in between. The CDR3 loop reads CASSWRAWTGELFF. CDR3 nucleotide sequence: TGTGCCAGCAGCTGGAGGGCCTGGACCGGGGAGCTGTTTTTT.

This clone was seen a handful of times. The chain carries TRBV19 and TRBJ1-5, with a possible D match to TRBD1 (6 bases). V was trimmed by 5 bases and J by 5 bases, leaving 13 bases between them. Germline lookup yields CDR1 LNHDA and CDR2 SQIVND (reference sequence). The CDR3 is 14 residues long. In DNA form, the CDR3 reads TGTGCCAGTAGTCGTGGACAGAATTATCAGCCCCAGCATTTT. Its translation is CASSRGQNYQPQHF.

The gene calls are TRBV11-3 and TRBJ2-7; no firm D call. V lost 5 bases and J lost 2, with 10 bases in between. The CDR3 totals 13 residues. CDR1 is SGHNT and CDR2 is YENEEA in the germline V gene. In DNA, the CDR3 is TGTGCCAGCAGCCAGACGGATGCCTACGAGCAGTACTTC. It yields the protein CASSQTDAYEQYF.

The CDR3 nucleotides are TGTGCCAGCAGTAGGACAGGGCTGGGCTACACCTTC. Protein: CASSRTGLGYTF. V usage is TRBV28 and J usage is TRBJ1-2; TRBD1 matches at 8 bases. Germline CDR1 reads MDHEN; CDR2 reads SYDVKM. This CDR3 is built from 12 residues. V trimming: 5 bases; J trimming: 8 bases; junction bases outside the gene matches: 4.